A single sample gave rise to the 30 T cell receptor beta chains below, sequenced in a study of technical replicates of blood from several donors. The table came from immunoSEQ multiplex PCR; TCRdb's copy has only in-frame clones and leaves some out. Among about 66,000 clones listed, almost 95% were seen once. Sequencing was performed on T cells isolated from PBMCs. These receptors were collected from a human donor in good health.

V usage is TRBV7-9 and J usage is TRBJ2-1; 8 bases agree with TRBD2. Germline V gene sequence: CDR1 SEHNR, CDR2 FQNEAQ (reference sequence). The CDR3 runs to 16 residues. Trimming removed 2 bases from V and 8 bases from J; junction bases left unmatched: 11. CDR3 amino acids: CASSLPEREIGDEQFF. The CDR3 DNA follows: TGTGCCAGCAGCTTACCCGAGCGGGAGATTGGCGATGAGCAGTTCTTC.

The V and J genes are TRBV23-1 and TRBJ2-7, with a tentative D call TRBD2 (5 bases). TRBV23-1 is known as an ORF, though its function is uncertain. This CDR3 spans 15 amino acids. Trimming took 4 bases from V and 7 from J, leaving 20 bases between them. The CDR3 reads CASSPPDSPLQEQYF. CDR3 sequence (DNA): TGCGCCAGCAGTCCCCCGGACTCGCCCCTCCAGGAGCAGTACTTC.

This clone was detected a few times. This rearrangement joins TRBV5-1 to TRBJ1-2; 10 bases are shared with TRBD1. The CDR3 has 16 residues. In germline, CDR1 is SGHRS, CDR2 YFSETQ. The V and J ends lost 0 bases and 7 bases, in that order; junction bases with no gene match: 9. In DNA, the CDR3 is TGCGCCAGCAGCTTGGCCGAGGGACAGGGGATGGGTGGCTACACCTTC. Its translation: CASSLAEGQGMGGYTF.

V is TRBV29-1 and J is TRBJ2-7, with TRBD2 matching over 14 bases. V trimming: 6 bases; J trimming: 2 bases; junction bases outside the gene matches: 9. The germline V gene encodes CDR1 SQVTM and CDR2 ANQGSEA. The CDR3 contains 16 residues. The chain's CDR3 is CSVAGTSGRSAYEQYF. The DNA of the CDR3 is TGCAGCGTAGCCGGGACTAGCGGGAGATCAGCCTACGAGCAGTACTTC.

CDR3 region: CASSVTPTSAQETQYF. The CDR3 nucleotides read TGTGCCAGCAGCGTAACGCCAACTAGCGCACAAGAGACCCAGTACTTC. The chain links TRBV9 to TRBJ2-5, with 7 bases fitting TRBD2. Germline V gives CDR1 SGDLS, CDR2 YYNGEE. V shed 1 base, J shed 2 bases, and the junction held 8 bases outside the gene matches. This CDR3 comprises 16 residues.

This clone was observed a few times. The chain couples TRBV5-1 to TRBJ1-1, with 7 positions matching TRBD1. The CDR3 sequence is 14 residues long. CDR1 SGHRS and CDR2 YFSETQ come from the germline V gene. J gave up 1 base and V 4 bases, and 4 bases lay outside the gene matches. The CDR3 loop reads CASSPRTGNTEAFF. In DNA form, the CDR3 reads TGCGCCAGCAGCCCTAGGACAGGGAACACTGAAGCTTTCTTT.

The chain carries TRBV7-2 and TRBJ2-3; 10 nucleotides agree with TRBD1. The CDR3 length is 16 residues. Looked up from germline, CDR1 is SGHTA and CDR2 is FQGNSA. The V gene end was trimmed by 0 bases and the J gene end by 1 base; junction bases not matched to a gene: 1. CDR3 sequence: CASSLAGTGGTDTQYF. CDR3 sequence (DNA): TGTGCCAGCAGCTTAGCCGGGACAGGGGGCACAGATACGCAGTATTTT.

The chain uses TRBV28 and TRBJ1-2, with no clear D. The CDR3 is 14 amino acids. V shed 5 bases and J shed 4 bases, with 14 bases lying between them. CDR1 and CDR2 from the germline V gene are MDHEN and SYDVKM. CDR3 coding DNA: TGTGCCAGCAGTCCACCGGAGGGATTCTATGGCTACACCTTC. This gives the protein CASSPPEGFYGYTF.

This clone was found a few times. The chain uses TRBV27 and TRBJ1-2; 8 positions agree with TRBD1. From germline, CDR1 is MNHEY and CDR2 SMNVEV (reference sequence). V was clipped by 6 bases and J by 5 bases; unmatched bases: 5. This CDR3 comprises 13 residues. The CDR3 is CASRSGQEYGYTF. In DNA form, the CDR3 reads TGTGCCAGCAGGTCGGGACAGGAGTATGGCTACACCTTC.

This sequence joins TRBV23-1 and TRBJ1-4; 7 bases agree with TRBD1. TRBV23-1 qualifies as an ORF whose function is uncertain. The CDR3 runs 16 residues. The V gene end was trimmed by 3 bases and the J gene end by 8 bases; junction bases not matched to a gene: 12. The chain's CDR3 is CASSQNPGTVREKLFF. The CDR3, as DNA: TGCGCCAGCAGTCAGAACCCCGGGACAGTTAGGGAAAAACTGTTTTTT.

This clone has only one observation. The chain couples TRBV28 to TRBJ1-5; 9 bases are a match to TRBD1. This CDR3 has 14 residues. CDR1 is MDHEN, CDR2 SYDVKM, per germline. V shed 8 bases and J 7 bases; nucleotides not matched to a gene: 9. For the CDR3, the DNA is TGTGCCAGCGCGGGACAGGGAAGAGGGCAGCCCCAGCATTTT. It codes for CASAGQGRGQPQHF.

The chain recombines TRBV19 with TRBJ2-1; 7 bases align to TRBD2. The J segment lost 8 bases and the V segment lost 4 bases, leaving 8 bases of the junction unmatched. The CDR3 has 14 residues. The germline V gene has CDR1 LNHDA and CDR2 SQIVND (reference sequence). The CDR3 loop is CASSTGLVSYEQFF. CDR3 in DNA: TGTGCCAGTAGTACCGGACTAGTTTCATATGAGCAGTTCTTC.

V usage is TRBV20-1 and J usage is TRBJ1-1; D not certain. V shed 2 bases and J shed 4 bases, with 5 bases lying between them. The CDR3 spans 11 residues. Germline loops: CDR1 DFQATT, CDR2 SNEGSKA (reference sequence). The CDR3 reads CSARLSTEAFF. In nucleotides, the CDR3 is TGCAGTGCTAGATTGAGCACTGAAGCTTTCTTT.

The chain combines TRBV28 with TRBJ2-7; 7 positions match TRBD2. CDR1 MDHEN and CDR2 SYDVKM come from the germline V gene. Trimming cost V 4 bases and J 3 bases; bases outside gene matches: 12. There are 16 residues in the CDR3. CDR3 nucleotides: TGTGCCAGCAGTTCTATAGGCGCGGGAGCCTTCTACGAGCAGTACTTC. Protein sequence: CASSSIGAGAFYEQYF.

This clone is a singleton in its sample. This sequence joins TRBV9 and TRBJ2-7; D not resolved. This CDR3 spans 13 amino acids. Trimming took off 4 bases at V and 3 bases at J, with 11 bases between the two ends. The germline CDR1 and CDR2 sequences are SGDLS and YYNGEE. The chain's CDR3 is CASSPGPFYEQYF. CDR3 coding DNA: TGTGCCAGCAGCCCGGGTCCGTTCTACGAGCAGTACTTC.

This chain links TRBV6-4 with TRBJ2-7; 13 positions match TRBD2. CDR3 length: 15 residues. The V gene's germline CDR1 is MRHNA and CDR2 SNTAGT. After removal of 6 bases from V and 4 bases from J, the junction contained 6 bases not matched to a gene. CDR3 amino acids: CASSPGLAGYYEQYF. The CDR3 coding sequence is TGTGCCAGCAGCCCGGGACTAGCGGGATATTACGAGCAGTACTTC.

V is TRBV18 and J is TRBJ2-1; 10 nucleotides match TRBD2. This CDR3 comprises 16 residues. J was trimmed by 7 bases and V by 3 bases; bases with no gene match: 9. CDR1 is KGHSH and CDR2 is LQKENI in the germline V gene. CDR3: CASSPWELAGGNEQFF. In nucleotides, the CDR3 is TGTGCCAGCTCACCGTGGGAGTTAGCGGGAGGAAATGAGCAGTTCTTC.

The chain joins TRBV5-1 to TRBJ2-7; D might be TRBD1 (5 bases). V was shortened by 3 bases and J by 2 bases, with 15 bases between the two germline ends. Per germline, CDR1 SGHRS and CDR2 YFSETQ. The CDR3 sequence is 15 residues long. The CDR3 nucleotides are TGCGCCAGCAGCTATACAGGCAGTCCAACCTACGAGCAGTACTTC. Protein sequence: CASSYTGSPTYEQYF.

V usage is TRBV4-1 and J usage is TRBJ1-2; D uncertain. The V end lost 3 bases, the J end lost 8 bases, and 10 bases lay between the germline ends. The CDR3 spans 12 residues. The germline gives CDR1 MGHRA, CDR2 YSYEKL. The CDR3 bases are TGCGCCAGCAGCCAGTCCGGGAGCGGCTACACCTTC. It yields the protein CASSQSGSGYTF.

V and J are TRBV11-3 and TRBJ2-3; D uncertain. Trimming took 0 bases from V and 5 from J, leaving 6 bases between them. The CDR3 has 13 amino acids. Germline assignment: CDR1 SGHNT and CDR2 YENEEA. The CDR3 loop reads CASSLEARDTQYF. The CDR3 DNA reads TGTGCCAGCAGCTTAGAAGCTAGAGATACGCAGTATTTT.

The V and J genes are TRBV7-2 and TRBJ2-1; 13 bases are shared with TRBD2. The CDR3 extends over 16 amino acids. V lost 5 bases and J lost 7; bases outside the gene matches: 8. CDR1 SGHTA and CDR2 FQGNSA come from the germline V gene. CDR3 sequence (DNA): TGTGCCAGCAGCGCCGAGGGACTAGCGGGAAAAAATGAGCAGTTCTTC. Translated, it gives CASSAEGLAGKNEQFF.

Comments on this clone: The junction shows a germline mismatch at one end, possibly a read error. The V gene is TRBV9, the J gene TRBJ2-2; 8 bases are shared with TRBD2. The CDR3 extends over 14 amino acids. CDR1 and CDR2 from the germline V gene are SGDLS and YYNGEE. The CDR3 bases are TGTGCCAGCACCGTAGGTCTAGCGGGCGGGGAGCTGTTTTTT. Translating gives CASTVGLAGGELFF.

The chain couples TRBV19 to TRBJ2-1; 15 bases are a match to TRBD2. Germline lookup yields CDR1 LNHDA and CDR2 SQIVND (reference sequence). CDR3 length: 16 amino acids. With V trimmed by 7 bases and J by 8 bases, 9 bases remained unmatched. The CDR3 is CASTARGTSGRYEQFF. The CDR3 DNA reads TGTGCCAGTACCGCAAGAGGGACTAGCGGGAGGTATGAGCAGTTCTTC.

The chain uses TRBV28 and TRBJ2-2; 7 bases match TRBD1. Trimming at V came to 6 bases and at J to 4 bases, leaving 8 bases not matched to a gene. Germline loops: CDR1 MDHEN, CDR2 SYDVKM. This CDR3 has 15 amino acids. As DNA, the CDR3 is TGTGCCAGCAGCAGGGACACAGGGGTCACCGGGGAGCTGTTTTTT. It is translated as CASSRDTGVTGELFF.

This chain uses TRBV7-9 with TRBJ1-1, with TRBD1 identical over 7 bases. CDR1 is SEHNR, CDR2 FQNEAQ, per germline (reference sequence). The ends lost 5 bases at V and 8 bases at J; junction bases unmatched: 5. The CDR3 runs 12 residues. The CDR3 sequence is CASSPDREEAFF. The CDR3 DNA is TGTGCCAGCAGCCCCGACAGGGAGGAAGCTTTCTTT.

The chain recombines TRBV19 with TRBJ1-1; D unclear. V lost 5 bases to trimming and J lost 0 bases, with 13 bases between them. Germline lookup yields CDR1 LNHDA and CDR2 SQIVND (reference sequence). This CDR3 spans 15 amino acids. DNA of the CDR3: TGTGCCAGTAGTCTAGCCGGGGTTATGAACACTGAAGCTTTCTTT. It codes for CASSLAGVMNTEAFF.

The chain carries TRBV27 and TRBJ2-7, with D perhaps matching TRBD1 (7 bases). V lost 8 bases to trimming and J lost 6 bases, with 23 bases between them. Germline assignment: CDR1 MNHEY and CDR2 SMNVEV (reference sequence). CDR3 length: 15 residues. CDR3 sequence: CASSKSGTVGGEQYF. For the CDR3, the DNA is TGTGCCAGCTCAAAATCCGGGACAGTGGGGGGCGAGCAGTACTTC.

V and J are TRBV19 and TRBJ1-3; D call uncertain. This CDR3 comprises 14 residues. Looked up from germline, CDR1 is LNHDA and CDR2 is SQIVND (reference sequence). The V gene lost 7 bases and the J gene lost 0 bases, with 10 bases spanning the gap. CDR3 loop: CASTTPSSGNTIYF. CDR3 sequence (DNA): TGTGCCAGTACTACGCCAAGCTCTGGAAACACCATATATTTT.

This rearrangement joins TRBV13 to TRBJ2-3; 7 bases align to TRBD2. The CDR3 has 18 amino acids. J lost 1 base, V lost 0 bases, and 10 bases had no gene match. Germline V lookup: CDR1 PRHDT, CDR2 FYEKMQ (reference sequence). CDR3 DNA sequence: TGTGCCAGCAGCTTAGGCTACGCCCTAACTAGCGGCACAGATACGCAGTATTTT. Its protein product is CASSLGYALTSGTDTQYF.

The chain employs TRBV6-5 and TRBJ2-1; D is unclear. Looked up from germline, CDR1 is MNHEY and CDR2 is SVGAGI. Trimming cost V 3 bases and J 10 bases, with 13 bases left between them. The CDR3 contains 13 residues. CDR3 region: CASSYGSLYEQFF. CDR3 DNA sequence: TGTGCCAGCAGTTATGGCAGTCTGTACGAGCAGTTCTTC.